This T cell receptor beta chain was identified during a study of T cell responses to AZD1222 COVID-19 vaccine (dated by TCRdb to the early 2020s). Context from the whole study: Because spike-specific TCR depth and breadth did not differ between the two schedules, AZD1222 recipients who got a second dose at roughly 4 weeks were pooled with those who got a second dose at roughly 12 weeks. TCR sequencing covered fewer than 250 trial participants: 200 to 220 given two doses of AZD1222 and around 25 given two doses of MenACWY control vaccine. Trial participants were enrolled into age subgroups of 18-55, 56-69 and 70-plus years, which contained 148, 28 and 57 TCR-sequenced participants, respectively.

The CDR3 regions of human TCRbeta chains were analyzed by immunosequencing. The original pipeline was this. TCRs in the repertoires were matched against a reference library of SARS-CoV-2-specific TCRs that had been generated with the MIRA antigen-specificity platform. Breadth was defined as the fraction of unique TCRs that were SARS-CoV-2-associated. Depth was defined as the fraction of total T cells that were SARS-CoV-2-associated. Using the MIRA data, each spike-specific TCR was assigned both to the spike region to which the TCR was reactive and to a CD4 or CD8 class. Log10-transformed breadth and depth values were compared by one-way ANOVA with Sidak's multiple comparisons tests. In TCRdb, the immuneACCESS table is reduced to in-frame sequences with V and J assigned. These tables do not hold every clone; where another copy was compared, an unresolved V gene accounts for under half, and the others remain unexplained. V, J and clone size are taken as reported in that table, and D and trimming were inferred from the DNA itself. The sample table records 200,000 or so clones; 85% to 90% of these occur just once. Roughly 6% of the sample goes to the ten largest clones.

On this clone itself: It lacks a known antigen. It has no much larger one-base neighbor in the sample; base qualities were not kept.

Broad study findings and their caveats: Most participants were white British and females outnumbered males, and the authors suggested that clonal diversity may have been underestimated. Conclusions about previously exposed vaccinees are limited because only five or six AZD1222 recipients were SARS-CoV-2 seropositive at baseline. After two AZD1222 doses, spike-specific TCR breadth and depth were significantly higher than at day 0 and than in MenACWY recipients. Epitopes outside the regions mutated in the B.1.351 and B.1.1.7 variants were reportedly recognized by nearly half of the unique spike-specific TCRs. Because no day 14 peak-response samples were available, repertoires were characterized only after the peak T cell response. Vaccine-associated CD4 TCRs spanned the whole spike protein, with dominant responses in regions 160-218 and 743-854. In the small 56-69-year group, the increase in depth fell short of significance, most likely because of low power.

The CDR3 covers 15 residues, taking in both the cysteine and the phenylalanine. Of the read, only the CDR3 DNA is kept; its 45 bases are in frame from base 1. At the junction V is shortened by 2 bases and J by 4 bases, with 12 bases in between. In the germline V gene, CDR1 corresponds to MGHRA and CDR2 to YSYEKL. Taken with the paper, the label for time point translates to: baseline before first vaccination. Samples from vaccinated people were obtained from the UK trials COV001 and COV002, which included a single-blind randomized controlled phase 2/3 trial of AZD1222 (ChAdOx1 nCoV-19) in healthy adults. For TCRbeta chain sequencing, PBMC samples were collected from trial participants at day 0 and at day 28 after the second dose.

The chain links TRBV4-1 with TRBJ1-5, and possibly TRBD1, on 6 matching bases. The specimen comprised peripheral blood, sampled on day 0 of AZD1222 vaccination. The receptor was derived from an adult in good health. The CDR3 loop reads CASSQHQGSNQPQHF. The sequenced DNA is TGCGCCAGCAGCCAACACCAGGGGTCTAATCAGCCCCAGCATTTT.